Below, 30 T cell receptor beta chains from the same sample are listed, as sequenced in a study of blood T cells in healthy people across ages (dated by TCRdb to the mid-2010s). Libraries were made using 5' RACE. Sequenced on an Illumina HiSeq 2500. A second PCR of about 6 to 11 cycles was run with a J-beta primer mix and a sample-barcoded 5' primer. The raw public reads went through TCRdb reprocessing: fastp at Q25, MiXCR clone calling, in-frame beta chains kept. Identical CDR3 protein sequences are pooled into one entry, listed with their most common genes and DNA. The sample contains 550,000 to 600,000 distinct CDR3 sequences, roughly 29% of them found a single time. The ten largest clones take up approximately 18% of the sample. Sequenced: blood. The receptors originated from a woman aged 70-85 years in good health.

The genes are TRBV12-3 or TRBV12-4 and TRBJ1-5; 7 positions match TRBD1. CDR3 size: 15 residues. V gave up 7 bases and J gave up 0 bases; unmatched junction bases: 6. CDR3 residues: CASTRDRNSNQPQHF. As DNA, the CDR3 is TGTGCCAGCACTCGGGACAGAAATAGCAATCAGCCCCAGCATTTT.

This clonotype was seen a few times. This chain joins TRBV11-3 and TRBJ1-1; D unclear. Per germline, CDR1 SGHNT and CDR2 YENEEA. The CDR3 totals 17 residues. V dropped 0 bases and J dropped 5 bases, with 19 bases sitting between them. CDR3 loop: CASSLDFGVGSETEAFF. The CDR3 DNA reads TGTGCCAGCAGCTTAGATTTTGGAGTGGGGTCGGAGACTGAAGCTTTCTTT. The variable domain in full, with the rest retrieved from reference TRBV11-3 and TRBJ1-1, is EAGVVQSPRYKIIEKKQPVAFWCNPISGHNTLYWYLQNLGQGPELLIRYENEEAVDDSQLPKDRFSAERLKGVDSTLKIQPAELGDSAVYLCASSLDFGVGSETEAFFGQGTRLTVV.

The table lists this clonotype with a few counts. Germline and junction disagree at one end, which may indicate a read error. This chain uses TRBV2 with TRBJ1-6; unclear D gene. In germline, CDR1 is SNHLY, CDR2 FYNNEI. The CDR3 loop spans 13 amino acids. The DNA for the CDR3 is TGTGCCAGTAGTGGGTCGGAGGATTCACCCCTCCACTTT. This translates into CASSGSEDSPLHF.

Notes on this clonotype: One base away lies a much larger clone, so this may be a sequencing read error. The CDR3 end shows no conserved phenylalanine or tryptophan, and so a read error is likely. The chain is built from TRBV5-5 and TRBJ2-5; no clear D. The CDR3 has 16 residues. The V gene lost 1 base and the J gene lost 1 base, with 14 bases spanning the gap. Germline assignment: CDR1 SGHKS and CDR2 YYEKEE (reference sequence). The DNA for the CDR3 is TGTGCCAGCAGCTTGAGGCCGTCGGGCAGCCAAGAGACCCAGTACCTC. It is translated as CASSLRPSGSQETQYL.

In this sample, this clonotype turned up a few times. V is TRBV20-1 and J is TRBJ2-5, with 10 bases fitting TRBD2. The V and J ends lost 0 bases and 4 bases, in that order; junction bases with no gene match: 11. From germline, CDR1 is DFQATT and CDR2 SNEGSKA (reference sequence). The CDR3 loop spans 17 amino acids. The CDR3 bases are TGCAGTGCTAGAGATCCCTCTGAGCGGGGGGGATTAGAGACCCAGTACTTC. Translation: CSARDPSERGGLETQYF.

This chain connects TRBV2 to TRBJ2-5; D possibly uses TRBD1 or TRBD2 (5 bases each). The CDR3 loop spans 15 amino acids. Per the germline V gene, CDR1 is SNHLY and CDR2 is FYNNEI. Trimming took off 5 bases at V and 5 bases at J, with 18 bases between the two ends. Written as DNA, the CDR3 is TGTGCCAGCAGTCTTGCGAGGGGCAACTGGGAGACCCAGTACTTC. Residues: CASSLARGNWETQYF.

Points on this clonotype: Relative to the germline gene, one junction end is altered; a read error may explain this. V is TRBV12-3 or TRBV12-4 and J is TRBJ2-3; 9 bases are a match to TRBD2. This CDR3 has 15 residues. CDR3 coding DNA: TGTGCCAGCAGCCTCTCCCGCGGGGGGGCAGATGCGCAGTATTTT. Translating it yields CASSLSRGGADAQYF.

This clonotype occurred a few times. The CDR3 DNA reads as TGTGCCATCAGTGAAGCCTTTCCCGGTGAAGCTTTCTTT. It specifies CAISEAFPGEAFF. The rearrangement links TRBV10-3 to TRBJ1-1; no clear D gene. The CDR3 length is 13 residues. The germline CDR1 and CDR2 sequences are ENHRY and SYGVKD. V lost 3 bases, J lost 7 bases, and 12 bases lay in between.

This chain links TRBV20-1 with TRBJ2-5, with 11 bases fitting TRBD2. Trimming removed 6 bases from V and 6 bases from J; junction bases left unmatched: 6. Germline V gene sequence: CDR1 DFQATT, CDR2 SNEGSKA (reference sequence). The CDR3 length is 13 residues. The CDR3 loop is CSASIAGGKTQYF. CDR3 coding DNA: TGCAGTGCCAGTATAGCGGGGGGGAAGACCCAGTACTTC.

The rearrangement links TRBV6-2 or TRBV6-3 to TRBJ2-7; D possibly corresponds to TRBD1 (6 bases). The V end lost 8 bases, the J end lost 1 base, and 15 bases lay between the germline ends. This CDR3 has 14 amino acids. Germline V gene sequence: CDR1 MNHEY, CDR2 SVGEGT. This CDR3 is CASGLQGISYEQYF. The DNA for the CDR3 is TGTGCCAGCGGACTGCAGGGGATTTCCTACGAGCAGTACTTC.

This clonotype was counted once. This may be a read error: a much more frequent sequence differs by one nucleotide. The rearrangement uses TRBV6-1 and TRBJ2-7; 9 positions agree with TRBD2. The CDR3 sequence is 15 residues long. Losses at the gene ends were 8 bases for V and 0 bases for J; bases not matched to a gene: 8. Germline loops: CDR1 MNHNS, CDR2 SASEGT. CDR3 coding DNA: TGTGCCAGCGGAAGCCTAGCGGGGAGCTCCTACGAGCAGTACTTC. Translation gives CASGSLAGSSYEQYF.

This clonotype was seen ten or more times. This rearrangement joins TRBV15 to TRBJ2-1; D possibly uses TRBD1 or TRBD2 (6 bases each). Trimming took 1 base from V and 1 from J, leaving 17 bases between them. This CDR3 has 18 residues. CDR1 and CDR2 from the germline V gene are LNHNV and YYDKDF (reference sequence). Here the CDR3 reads CATSRGTGGPMSYNEQFF. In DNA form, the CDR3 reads TGTGCCACCAGCAGAGGCACCGGGGGCCCTATGTCCTACAATGAGCAGTTCTTC.

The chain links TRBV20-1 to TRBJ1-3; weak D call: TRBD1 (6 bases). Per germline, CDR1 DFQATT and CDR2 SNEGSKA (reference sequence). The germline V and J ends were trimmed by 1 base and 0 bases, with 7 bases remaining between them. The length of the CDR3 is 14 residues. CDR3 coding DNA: TGCAGTGCTAGAGGACAGGCCTCTGGAAACACCATATATTTT. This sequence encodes CSARGQASGNTIYF.

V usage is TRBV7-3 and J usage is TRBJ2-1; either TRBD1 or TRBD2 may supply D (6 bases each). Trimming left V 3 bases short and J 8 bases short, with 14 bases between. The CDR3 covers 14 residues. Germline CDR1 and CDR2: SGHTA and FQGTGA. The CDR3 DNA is TGTGCCAGCAGCTTCCTAGGGGGGACGGATGAGCAGTTCTTC. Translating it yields CASSFLGGTDEQFF.

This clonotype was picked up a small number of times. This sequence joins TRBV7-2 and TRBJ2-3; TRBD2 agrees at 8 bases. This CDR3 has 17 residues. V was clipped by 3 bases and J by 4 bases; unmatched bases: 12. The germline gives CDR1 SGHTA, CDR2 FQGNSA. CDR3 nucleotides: TGTGCCAGCAGCTTGGTACCGGGACTAGTGTCCCCAGATACGCAGTATTTT. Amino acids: CASSLVPGLVSPDTQYF.

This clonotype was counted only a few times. The CDR3 sequence: CASSGGEFEAFF. The CDR3 nucleotides read TGCGCCAGCAGCGGTGGGGAATTTGAAGCTTTCTTT. V gene TRBV5-1 combines with J gene TRBJ1-1; D uncertain. The CDR3 loop spans 12 amino acids. Germline V CDR1 and CDR2: SGHRS, YFSETQ. Trimming removed 4 bases at V and 7 bases at J, with 11 bases between. Supplemented by reference TRBV5-1 and TRBJ1-1, the full variable domain reads KAGVTQTPRYLIKTRGQQVTLSCSPISGHRSVSWYQQTPGQGLQFLFEYFSETQRNKGNFPGRFSGRQFSNSRSEMNVSTLELGDSALYLCASSGGEFEAFFGQGTRLTVV.

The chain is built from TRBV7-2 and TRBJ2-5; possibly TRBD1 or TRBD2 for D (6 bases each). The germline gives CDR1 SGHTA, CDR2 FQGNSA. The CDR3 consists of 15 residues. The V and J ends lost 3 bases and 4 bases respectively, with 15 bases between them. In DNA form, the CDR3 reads TGTGCCAGCAGCTTCGGGGGCCAGAGGGTAGAGACCCAGTACTTC. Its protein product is CASSFGGQRVETQYF.

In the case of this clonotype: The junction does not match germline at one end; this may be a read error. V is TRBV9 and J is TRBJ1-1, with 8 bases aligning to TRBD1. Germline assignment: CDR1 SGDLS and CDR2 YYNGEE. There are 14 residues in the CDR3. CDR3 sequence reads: CTSSVGQGGTEAFF. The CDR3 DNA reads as TGTACCAGCAGCGTAGGACAGGGTGGCACTGAAGCTTTCTTT.

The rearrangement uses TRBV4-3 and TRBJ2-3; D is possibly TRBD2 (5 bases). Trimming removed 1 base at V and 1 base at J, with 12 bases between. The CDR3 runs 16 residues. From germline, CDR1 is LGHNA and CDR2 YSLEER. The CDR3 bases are TGCGCCAGCAGCCAAGGAGGCGGGCCCCGCACAGATACGCAGTATTTT. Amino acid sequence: CASSQGGGPRTDTQYF.

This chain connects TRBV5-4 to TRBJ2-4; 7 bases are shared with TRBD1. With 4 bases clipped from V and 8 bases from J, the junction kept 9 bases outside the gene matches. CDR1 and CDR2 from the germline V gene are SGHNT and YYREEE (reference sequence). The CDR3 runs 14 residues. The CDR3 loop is CASSADRDVDIQYF. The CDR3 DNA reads TGTGCCAGCAGCGCTGACAGGGATGTTGACATTCAGTACTTC.

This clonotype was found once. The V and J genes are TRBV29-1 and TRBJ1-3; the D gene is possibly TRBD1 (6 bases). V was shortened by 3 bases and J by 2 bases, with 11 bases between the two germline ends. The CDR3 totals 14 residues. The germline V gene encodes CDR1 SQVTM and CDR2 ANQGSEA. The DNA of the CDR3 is TGCAGCGTTGATTCGACAGGAACTGGAAACACCATATATTTT. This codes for CSVDSTGTGNTIYF.

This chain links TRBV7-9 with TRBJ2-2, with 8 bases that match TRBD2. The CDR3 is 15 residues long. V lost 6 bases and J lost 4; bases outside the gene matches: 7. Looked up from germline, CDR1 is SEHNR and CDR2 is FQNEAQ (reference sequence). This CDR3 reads CASSQTGGRTGELFF. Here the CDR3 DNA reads TGTGCCAGCAGTCAGACGGGGGGGCGCACCGGGGAGCTGTTTTTT. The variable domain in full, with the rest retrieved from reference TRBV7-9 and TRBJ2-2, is DTGVSQNPRHKITKRGQNVTFRCDPISEHNRLYWYRQTLGQGPEFLTYFQNEAQLEKSRLLSDRFSAERPKGSFSTLEIQRTEQGDSAMYLCASSQTGGRTGELFFGEGSRLTVL.

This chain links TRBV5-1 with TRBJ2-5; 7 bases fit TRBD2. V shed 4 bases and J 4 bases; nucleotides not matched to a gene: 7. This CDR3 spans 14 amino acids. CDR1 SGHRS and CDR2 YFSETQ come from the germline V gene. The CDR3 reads CASSRQTSLETQYF. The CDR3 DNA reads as TGCGCCAGCAGCCGGCAGACTAGCCTAGAGACCCAGTACTTC.

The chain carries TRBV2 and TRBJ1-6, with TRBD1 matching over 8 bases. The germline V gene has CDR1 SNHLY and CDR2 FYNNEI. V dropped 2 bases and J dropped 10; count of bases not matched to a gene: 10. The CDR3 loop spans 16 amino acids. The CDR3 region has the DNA TGTGCCAGCAGTGAACAGGGGGCTACTATGGGATCACCCCTCCACTTT. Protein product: CASSEQGATMGSPLHF.

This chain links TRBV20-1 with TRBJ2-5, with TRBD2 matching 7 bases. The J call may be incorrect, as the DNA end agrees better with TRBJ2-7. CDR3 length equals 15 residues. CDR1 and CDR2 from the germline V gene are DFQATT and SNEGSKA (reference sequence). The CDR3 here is CSALRGGNSEYEQYF. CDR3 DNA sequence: TGCAGTGCTCTCCGGGGAGGGAACAGCGAATACGAGCAGTACTTC.

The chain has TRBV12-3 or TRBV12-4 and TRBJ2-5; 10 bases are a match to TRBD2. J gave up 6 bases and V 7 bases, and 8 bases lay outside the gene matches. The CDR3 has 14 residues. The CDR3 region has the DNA TGTGCCAGCATTAAAGGGACTAGCGTAAAGACCCAGTACTTC. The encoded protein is CASIKGTSVKTQYF.

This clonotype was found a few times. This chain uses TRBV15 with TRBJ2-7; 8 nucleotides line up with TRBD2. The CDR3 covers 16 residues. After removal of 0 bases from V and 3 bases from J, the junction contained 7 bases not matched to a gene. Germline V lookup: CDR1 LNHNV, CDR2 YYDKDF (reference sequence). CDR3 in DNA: TGTGCCACCAGCAGAGATTTAACGGGGGGGCTCTACGAGCAGTACTTC. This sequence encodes CATSRDLTGGLYEQYF.

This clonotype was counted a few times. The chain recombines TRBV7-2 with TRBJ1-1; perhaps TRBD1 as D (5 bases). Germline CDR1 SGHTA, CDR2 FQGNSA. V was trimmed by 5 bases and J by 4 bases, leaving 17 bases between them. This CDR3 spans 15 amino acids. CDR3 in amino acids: CASSPFSGDSTEAFF. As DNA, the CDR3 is TGTGCCAGCAGCCCTTTCTCGGGGGATTCCACTGAAGCTTTCTTT.

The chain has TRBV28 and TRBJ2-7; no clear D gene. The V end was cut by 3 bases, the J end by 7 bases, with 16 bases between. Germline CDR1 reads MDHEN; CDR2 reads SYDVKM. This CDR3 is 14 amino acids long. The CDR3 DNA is TGTGCCAGCAGTTTGGGAAACCTCATGGGTGAGCAGTACTTC. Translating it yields CASSLGNLMGEQYF.

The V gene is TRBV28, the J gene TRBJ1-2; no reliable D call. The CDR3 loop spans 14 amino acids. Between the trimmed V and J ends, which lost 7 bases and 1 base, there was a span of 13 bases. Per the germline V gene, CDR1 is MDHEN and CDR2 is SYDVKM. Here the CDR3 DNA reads TGTGCCAGCACCACCGCGCAATATAACTATGGCTACACCTTC. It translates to CASTTAQYNYGYTF.